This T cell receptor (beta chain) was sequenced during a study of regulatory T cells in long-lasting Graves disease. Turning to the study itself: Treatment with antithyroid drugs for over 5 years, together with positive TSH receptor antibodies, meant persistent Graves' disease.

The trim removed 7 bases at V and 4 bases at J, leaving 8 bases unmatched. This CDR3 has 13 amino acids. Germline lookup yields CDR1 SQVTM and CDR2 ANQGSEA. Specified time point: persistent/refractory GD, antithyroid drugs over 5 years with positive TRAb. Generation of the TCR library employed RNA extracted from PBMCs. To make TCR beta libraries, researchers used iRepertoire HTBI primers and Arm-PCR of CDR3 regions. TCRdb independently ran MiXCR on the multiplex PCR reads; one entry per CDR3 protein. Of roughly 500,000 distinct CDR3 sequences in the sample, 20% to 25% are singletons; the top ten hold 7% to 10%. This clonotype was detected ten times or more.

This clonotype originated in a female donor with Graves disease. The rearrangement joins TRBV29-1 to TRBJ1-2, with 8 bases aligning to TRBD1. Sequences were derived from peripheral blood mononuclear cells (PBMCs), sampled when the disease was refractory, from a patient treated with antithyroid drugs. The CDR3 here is CSATGGQGYGYTF. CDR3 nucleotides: TGCAGCGCCACCGGAGGACAGGGCTATGGCTACACCTTC.